Below, 26 T cell receptor beta chains from the same sample are listed, as sequenced in a study of blood T cell repertoires in COVID-19 (dated by TCRdb to 2020 to 2021). Library method: the immunoSEQ multiplex PCR assay. The table was pulled from immuneACCESS by TCRdb, which kept in-frame rearrangements only. Such tables lose some clones; where checked, under half of the loss comes from unresolved V genes, and the rest has no known cause. In all, the sample holds about 46,000 clones, and approximately 83% of those were seen once. Roughly 34% of the sample is taken by the ten largest. Sequencing was done on a sample of peripheral blood. These receptors originate from a woman of 80 years or more with COVID-19, enrolled during active disease.

The genes are TRBV7-2 and TRBJ2-3; possibly TRBD1 for D (5 bases). CDR3 length: 16 residues. Trimming cost V 5 bases and J 4 bases, with 19 bases left between them. Germline V lookup: CDR1 SGHTA, CDR2 FQGNSA. CDR3 in DNA: TGTGCCAGCAGCAAAAAGACAGTTAATCCCCCAGATACGCAGTATTTT. This codes for CASSKKTVNPPDTQYF.

The chain carries TRBV4-1 and TRBJ2-3, with D perhaps TRBD1 (6 bases). CDR1 MGHRA and CDR2 YSYEKL come from the germline V gene. Trimming left V 0 bases short and J 8 bases short, with 12 bases between. The CDR3 is 14 residues long. Written as DNA, the CDR3 is TGCGCCAGCAGCCAAGATCCGACAGGTCCTACGCAGTATTTT. Residues: CASSQDPTGPTQYF.

The V gene is TRBV5-5, the J gene TRBJ1-4; weak D call: TRBD1 (5 bases). The CDR3 length is 13 residues. Trimming stripped 4 bases from V and 7 bases from J, with 11 bases between. Germline-derived CDR1 and CDR2 are SGHKS and YYEKEE (reference sequence). The CDR3 loop reads CASSTQGTEKLFF. CDR3 nucleotide sequence: TGTGCCAGCAGCACTCAGGGAACTGAAAAACTGTTTTTT.

This clone was observed a few times. The CDR3 here is CASSFRGSYNEQFF. The CDR3 DNA reads as TGTGCCAGCAGTTTTAGGGGCTCCTACAATGAGCAGTTCTTC. The rearrangement links TRBV28 to TRBJ2-1, with a possible D match to TRBD1 (5 bases). Trimming cost V 3 bases and J 0 bases, with 6 bases left between them. The CDR3 spans 14 residues. CDR1 is MDHEN, CDR2 SYDVKM, per germline.

The chain combines TRBV5-1 with TRBJ2-2; the D is unclear. CDR1 is SGHRS, CDR2 YFSETQ, per germline. The ends were cut back, 3 bases at V and 6 bases at J, with 6 bases in the middle. The CDR3 runs to 12 residues. In DNA form, the CDR3 reads TGCGCCAGCAGCTGGGCCGCCGGGGAGCTGTTTTTT. It translates to CASSWAAGELFF.

The rearrangement links TRBV4-1 to TRBJ1-4; 11 bases are shared with TRBD1. Trimming cost V 4 bases and J 5 bases; bases outside gene matches: 3. CDR1 is MGHRA and CDR2 is YSYEKL in the germline V gene. This CDR3 comprises 15 residues. This CDR3 reads CASSRGQGANEKLFF. The CDR3 DNA reads as TGCGCCAGCAGCCGAGGACAGGGGGCCAATGAAAAACTGTTTTTT.

The CDR3 nucleotides are TGTGCCAGCAGCTCGGGACAGACGAACACCGGGGAGCTGTTTTTT. This translates into CASSSGQTNTGELFF. The chain recombines TRBV5-4 with TRBJ2-2; TRBD1 matches 7 bases. The germline V gene has CDR1 SGHNT and CDR2 YYREEE (reference sequence). Trimming removed 3 bases from V and 0 bases from J; junction bases left unmatched: 2. The CDR3 spans 15 residues.

This clone was detected only a few times. This chain uses TRBV11-2 with TRBJ2-1; D unclear. The CDR3 is 14 residues long. In germline, CDR1 is SGHAT, CDR2 FQNNGV. V was shortened by 0 bases and J by 8 bases, with 11 bases between the two germline ends. The CDR3 DNA follows: TGTGCCAGCAGCTTAGATTCCGCGTCCGATGAGCAGTTCTTC. Residues: CASSLDSASDEQFF.

The chain recombines TRBV7-3 with TRBJ2-1, with 9 nucleotides matching TRBD2. V shed 2 bases and J 5 bases; nucleotides not matched to a gene: 4. Germline V gives CDR1 SGHTA, CDR2 FQGTGA. The length of the CDR3 is 15 residues. CDR3 sequence reads: CASSLWASGDNEQFF. The DNA of the CDR3 is TGTGCCAGCAGCTTATGGGCTAGCGGGGACAATGAGCAGTTCTTC.

This sequence joins TRBV7-7 and TRBJ2-2; 11 bases are a match to TRBD2. The CDR3 consists of 18 residues. Per germline, CDR1 SSHAT and CDR2 FNYEAQ (reference sequence). The J segment lost 0 bases and the V segment lost 2 bases, leaving 5 bases of the junction unmatched. The CDR3 is CASSLTPGLAANTGELFF. The CDR3, as DNA: TGTGCCAGCAGCTTAACCCCGGGACTAGCGGCGAACACCGGGGAGCTGTTTTTT.

The rearrangement joins TRBV7-9 to TRBJ2-5; the D gene is possibly TRBD1 (6 bases). Trimming removed 5 bases from V and 2 bases from J, with 15 bases in between. Germline V gives CDR1 SEHNR, CDR2 FQNEAQ (reference sequence). The CDR3 runs 15 residues. The CDR3 reads CASSTTGYRQETQYF. CDR3 nucleotide sequence: TGTGCCAGCAGCACCACAGGGTATAGGCAAGAGACCCAGTACTTC.

V usage is TRBV24-1 and J usage is TRBJ1-2, with 10 bases that match TRBD1. The CDR3 has 16 amino acids. Unmatched junction bases numbered 13, after V lost 5 bases and J lost 8 bases. Germline CDR1 KGHDR, CDR2 SFDVKD. CDR3 in amino acids: CATSVSVGTGERGYTF. The CDR3 DNA is TGTGCCACCAGTGTAAGTGTCGGGACAGGGGAGCGAGGCTACACCTTC.

The V call is TRBV28, the J call TRBJ2-3; 7 bases are a match to TRBD1. CDR3 length: 14 amino acids. V dropped 6 bases and J dropped 6; count of bases not matched to a gene: 9. CDR1 and CDR2 from the germline V gene are MDHEN and SYDVKM. CDR3 loop: CASSPGQDGDTQYF. The CDR3 nucleotides are TGTGCCAGCAGCCCAGGACAGGATGGCGATACGCAGTATTTT.

The chain joins TRBV18 to TRBJ2-2; D possibly corresponds to TRBD2 (5 bases). The CDR3 length is 14 residues. Trimming stripped 0 bases from V and 6 bases from J, with 8 bases between. In germline, CDR1 is KGHSH, CDR2 LQKENI. The DNA of the CDR3 is TGTGCCAGCTCACCACCGGCCGGGGCCGGGGAGCTGTTTTTT. It translates to CASSPPAGAGELFF.

The rearrangement uses TRBV7-3 and TRBJ2-1; 13 bases agree with TRBD2. The length of the CDR3 is 19 residues. Germline CDR1 reads SGHTA; CDR2 reads FQGTGA. V dropped 3 bases and J dropped 4; count of bases not matched to a gene: 12. CDR3 nucleotides: TGTGCCAGCAGCTTCGATTTTCCCCGGGGACTAGCGGGATACAATGAGCAGTTCTTC. Its protein is CASSFDFPRGLAGYNEQFF. The full variable domain, with the rest looked up from reference TRBV7-3 and TRBJ2-1, is GAGVSQTPSNKVTEKGKYVELRCDPISGHTALYWYRQSLGQGPEFLIYFQGTGAADDSGLPNDRFFAVRPEGSVSTLKIQRTERGDSAVYLCASSFDFPRGLAGYNEQFFGPGTRLTVL.

The chain has TRBV18 and TRBJ2-3; a possible D gene is TRBD1 (5 bases). Germline V gives CDR1 KGHSH, CDR2 LQKENI. CDR3 length: 14 amino acids. V was clipped by 4 bases and J by 6 bases, with 14 bases between them. CDR3 protein: CASSLRSRVDTQYF. The CDR3 nucleotides are TGTGCCAGCTCACTCAGAAGCAGGGTGGATACGCAGTATTTT.

The rearrangement joins TRBV6-5 to TRBJ2-5; possible D gene TRBD2, 7 bases. CDR1 is MNHEY and CDR2 is SVGAGI in the germline V gene. V was cut by 2 bases and J by 4 bases, with 11 bases left in between. This CDR3 is built from 14 residues. The CDR3 DNA sequence: TGTGCCAGCAGTTACGGGGGGGCCTCAGAGACCCAGTACTTC. Its protein product is CASSYGGASETQYF.

The chain is built from TRBV28 and TRBJ2-2, with TRBD2 identical over 12 bases. V was pared by 8 bases and J by 5 bases, with 9 bases of the junction left unmatched. The CDR3 runs 16 residues. Germline CDR1 is MDHEN and CDR2 is SYDVKM. The CDR3, as DNA: TGTGCCAGCCTGGCTAGCGGGAGGGCCGGGACCGGGGAGCTGTTTTTT. Its protein product is CASLASGRAGTGELFF.

Remarks on this clone: Other DNA sequences in this sample translate to the same CDR3. J is TRBJ2-2 and V is TRBV6-5; possible D gene TRBD1, 5 bases. Germline V gene data show CDR1 as MNHEY and CDR2 as SVGAGI. The V and J ends lost 2 bases and 4 bases respectively, with 14 bases between them. The CDR3 sequence is 16 residues long. CDR3 nucleotide sequence: TGTGCCAGCAGTTACGTGTCTGGGGCGACCACCGGGGAGCTGTTTTTT. It translates to CASSYVSGATTGELFF.

The chain combines TRBV6-5 with TRBJ2-1; D gene uncertain. CDR3 length: 15 amino acids. Germline-derived CDR1 and CDR2 are MNHEY and SVGAGI. Trimming took 5 bases from V and 0 from J, leaving 11 bases between them. The CDR3 DNA reads TGTGCCAGCAGTCCCCTCGGTAGCTCCTACAATGAGCAGTTCTTC. This codes for CASSPLGSSYNEQFF.

The chain couples TRBV7-2 to TRBJ1-2; 9 bases agree with TRBD1. Germline V lookup: CDR1 SGHTA, CDR2 FQGNSA. The CDR3 is 14 amino acids. V shed 6 bases and J 7 bases; nucleotides not matched to a gene: 9. CDR3 in amino acids: CASSPDRGGAGYTF. The CDR3 region has the DNA TGTGCCAGCAGTCCTGACAGGGGGGGGGCTGGCTACACCTTC.

This clone came up a few times. The gene calls are TRBV3-1 (or the pseudogene TRBV3-2) and TRBJ2-7, with a weak D call TRBD2 (6 bases). The V end lost 4 bases, the J end lost 0 bases, and 7 bases lay between the germline ends. There are 13 residues in the CDR3. Germline V CDR1 and CDR2: LGHDT, YNNKEL (reference sequence). CDR3 DNA sequence: TGTGCCAGCAGCCTGACTAGCTCCTACGAGCAGTACTTC. The encoded protein is CASSLTSSYEQYF.

This chain links TRBV3-1 (or the pseudogene TRBV3-2) with TRBJ1-1, with a weak D call TRBD1 (6 bases). Trimming took 4 bases from V and 5 from J, leaving 17 bases between them. Germline V gene lookup returns CDR1 LGHDT and CDR2 YNNKEL (reference sequence). The CDR3 covers 15 residues. CDR3 nucleotides: TGTGCCAGCAGCCCGAAGAGGGGGTTAGGGACTGAAGCTTTCTTT. Protein: CASSPKRGLGTEAFF.

This clone was seen a handful of times. This rearrangement joins TRBV4-1 to TRBJ2-5; D might be TRBD2 (5 bases). With 4 bases removed from V and 6 bases from J, the gap between germline ends came to 15 bases. Germline V gives CDR1 MGHRA, CDR2 YSYEKL. This CDR3 comprises 14 residues. The CDR3 DNA sequence: TGCGCCAGCAGCCCGTCGGGGTTTTTGAAGACCCAGTACTTC. The encoded protein is CASSPSGFLKTQYF.

V and J are TRBV18 and TRBJ2-1; 10 bases are shared with TRBD1. The J segment lost 7 bases and the V segment lost 6 bases, leaving 3 bases of the junction unmatched. Per germline, CDR1 KGHSH and CDR2 LQKENI. The CDR3 is 13 amino acids. CDR3 nucleotide sequence: TGTGCCAGCTCCCGGGACAGGGGTAATGAGCAGTTCTTC. Its protein product is CASSRDRGNEQFF.

The chain uses TRBV15 and TRBJ2-1, with 9 bases that match TRBD1. Per the germline V gene, CDR1 is LNHNV and CDR2 is YYDKDF (reference sequence). The V segment lost 4 bases and the J segment 7 bases; nucleotides outside the gene matches: 8. This CDR3 is 15 amino acids long. Written as DNA, the CDR3 is TGTGCCACCAGCAAACGGGACAGGGAGGGGAATGAGCAGTTCTTC. It is translated as CATSKRDREGNEQFF.